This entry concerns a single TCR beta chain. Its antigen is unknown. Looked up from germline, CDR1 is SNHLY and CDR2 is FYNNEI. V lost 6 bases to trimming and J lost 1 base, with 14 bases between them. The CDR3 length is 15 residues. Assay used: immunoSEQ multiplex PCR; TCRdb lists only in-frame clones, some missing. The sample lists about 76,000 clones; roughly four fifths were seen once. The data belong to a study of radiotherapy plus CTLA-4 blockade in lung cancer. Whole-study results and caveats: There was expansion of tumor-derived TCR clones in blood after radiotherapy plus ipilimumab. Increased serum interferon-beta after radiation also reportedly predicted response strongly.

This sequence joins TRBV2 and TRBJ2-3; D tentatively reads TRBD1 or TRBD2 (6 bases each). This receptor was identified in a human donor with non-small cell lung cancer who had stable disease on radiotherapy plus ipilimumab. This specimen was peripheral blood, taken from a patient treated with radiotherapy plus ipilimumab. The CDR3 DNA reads TGTGCCAGCAGGAAGGGGGGCAGTGGCACAGATACGCAGTATTTT. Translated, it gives CASRKGGSGTDTQYF.